This TCR beta chain was profiled in a study of blood T cell repertoires in COVID-19. About the research overall: Samples representing acute and convalescent COVID-19 were sourced from the United States, Italy and Spain. T cells, B-cell-depleted T cells, or PBMCs provided the cDNA or gDNA that served as material.

In the study's own analysis: Cell counts per sample came from amplifying reference gene primers. This table comes from immunoSEQ multiplex PCR, and its TCRdb copy is limited to in-frame clones, with some not included. V and J calls plus clone size are reproduced from that table; the DNA served to infer D and trimming. In the table there are some 110,000 clones, approximately 83% of which are singletons. The sample comprised peripheral blood. This sequence was found in a woman aged 80 or over with active or convalescent COVID-19.

In DNA, the CDR3 is TGCGCCAGCAGCTTGGCTACAGTTTACAATGAGCAGTTCTTC. Protein product: CASSLATVYNEQFF. The chain has TRBV5-1 and TRBJ2-1; D not certain. Germline V CDR1 and CDR2: SGHRS, YFSETQ. This CDR3 is built from 14 residues. The V end lost 0 bases, the J end lost 4 bases, and 8 bases lay between the germline ends.